The clone carrying this T cell receptor (beta chain) appeared a single time. This specimen comes from a study of blood T cell repertoires in COVID-19. Study at large: Sample material is recorded as cDNA or gDNA derived from T cells, B-cell-depleted T cells, or PBMCs.

This CDR3 contains 15 residues. V was pared by 9 bases and J by 1 base, with 14 bases between. Germline lookup yields CDR1 KGHDR and CDR2 SFDVKD. Libraries were prepared by immunoSEQ multiplex PCR; TCRdb keeps only in-frame clonotypes and omits some of them. The table records 250,000 to 350,000 clones, approximately 92% of them present only once. Individuals aged roughly 18 to 90 years were recruited from 24 US areas. Participant reports of clinical history set cohort assignment. This receptor was taken from a woman aged 25 to 39 who had recovered from COVID-19. Sequenced: PBMCs or T cells enriched from blood (not recorded which). The V gene is TRBV24-1, the J gene TRBJ2-2; a possible D gene is TRBD2 (6 bases). CDR3 DNA: TGTGCCACCCCTGAGAGGGGACTGAACACCGGGGAGCTGTTTTTT. It encodes CATPERGLNTGELFF.